This T cell receptor (beta chain) was recorded in a study of shared clonotypes between healthy human individuals (dated by TCRdb to between 2020 and 2021). Study-wide context: A few men and two women, aged 18 to 49 years, made up the cohort. Blood TCR repertoires of five healthy adults were deeply sequenced to estimate repertoire size and the extent of clonotype sharing between individuals. Per donor, leukapheresis produced somewhere between about 0.8 and 9 billion PBMCs. Libraries were prepared and TCR repertoires were sequenced by different laboratories using diverse techniques, in order to increase sequencing depth and limit assay-specific biases. For each donor, three plates each were used for CD4 naive and CD4 memory, two plates were used for CD8 naive, and one plate was used for CD8 memory.

Spanning cysteine to phenylalanine, the CDR3 consists of 14 amino acids. Just the 42-base CDR3 DNA is kept, in frame starting at base 1. Cut back by 8 bases and 2 bases, the V and J ends lie 16 bases apart. The germline V gene provides CDR1 ENHRY and CDR2 SYGVKD. What the research found in general, with its limitations: The genetic and exposure-history diversity represented was limited by the small number of donors. When a handful of donors were compared, the shared fraction of clonotypes was roughly 4.8% for naive CD4, around 3.6% for naive CD8, 2.3% for memory CD4, and about 0.36% for memory CD8. Naive subsets generally had larger estimated clonotype richness than memory subsets did. Sampling was restricted to blood, and TCR repertoires in tissue are likely to differ from TCR repertoires in blood. Pairwise subsampling indicated that sequencing depth was expected to affect the degree of clonotype sharing among donors. Compared with non-shared clonotypes, clonotypes shared by all four sorted-subset donors had higher generation probabilities. Even with the large sequencing depth, rarefaction of the sorted-subset datasets indicated that sequencing was incomplete.

As for this clone: This receptor's antigen is unknown. Base qualities are missing; no much larger clone stands one base away.

TCR CDR3 regions were amplified from genomic DNA by multiplex PCR using the deep immunoSEQ assay. Genomic DNA extracted from each cell subset was distributed evenly over all wells of several immunoSEQ 96-well plates, and each plate served as one replicate. For sorted subsets, each replicate PCR was loaded with roughly 0.2 ug genomic DNA, equivalent to 30,000 or so T cell genomes. The purified libraries were quantified using a Qubit 3.0 fluorometer, sized with a Bioanalyzer 2100, and then quantified again using the KAPA Library Quantification kit. Each immunoSEQ 96-well plate was sequenced on its own single-read 150-cycle Illumina NextSeq 550 flow cell. The source study handled its data this way. Because the immunoSEQ output included only junctional sequences and no quality scores, the filtering could not be the same as the filtering used for full-length reads. Sequences were annotated with PyIR, a Python wrapper for IgBLAST v1.9, using IMGT germline references to assign V/J genes and CDR3. Reads were removed for weak V/J assignments (E-value above 1e-6), missing CDR3, stop codons, out-of-frame junctions, or ambiguous translated residues. V3J clonotypes were defined by identical inferred V gene, J gene, and CDR3 amino acid sequence. Percentage overlap between repertoires was computed as shared unique clonotypes divided by the size of the smaller repertoire. Three approaches were used to assess repertoire richness: RTK rarefaction, the Chao1 estimator, and Recon v2.1 estimates of unobserved clonotypes. OLGA was used to compute generation probabilities for all TCRbeta clonotypes that the gDNA method yielded from four donors. TCRdb stores this immuneACCESS table with in-frame sequences only. Part of the clones is absent; in the studies checked, under half of the shortfall reflects unresolved V genes, and no reason is known for the rest. For V, J and clone size, that table is used; D and trimming come from the DNA. The table for this sample lists 2.3 million or so clones; more than 80% of them were counted only once. Of the sample, 0.35% to 0.5% falls within the top ten clones.

Donors were healthy HIV-negative adults with no recently reported acute infections or vaccinations. Every donor was a Caucasian adult residing in Nashville, Tennessee, USA. Magnetic negative selection was used to enrich CD4+ T cells, after which naive cells were positively selected on CD45RA and the negative fraction became the memory subset. After blood collection by leukapheresis, PBMCs were isolated using Ficoll-Histopaque density gradient centrifugation and then cryopreserved in the vapor phase of liquid nitrogen. Analytical flow cytometry was used to check the purity and quantity of every magnetically sorted T cell population. Genomic DNA was isolated from each sorted fraction and quantified by UV absorbance on a Nanodrop 2000c.

The chain was built from TRBV10-3 and TRBJ2-7; the D gene is perhaps TRBD1 or TRBD2, each of them matching over 5 bases. This receptor was obtained from a man between 18 and 29 years old in good health. Some clones in this sample may be carry-over from other donors' samples. Source material: naive CD4+ T cells from PBMCs. The cell subset or site label of this sample denotes: CD45RA+ positively selected. CDR3 loop: CAIARDGVTYEQYF. Read as DNA, the sequence is TGTGCCATCGCTCGGGACGGAGTGACCTACGAGCAGTACTTC.